Listed here is a single T cell receptor (beta chain). Its antigen remains unidentified. V lost 4 bases and J 7 bases, leaving 20 bases between the germline ends. Germline-derived CDR1 and CDR2 are SGHVS and FQNEAQ. The CDR3 has 15 residues. This specimen belongs to a study of shared clonotypes between healthy human individuals. Turning to the study itself: Two female and three male donors aged 18 to 49 were enrolled.

The study, taken as a whole, reports: It was the few donors that limited the genetic and exposure-history diversity represented. Non-shared clonotypes displayed generation probabilities falling below those of clonotypes present in all four donors. Shared clonotypes: about 5% naive CD4, about 4% naive CD8, around 2.4% memory CD4, about 0.41% memory CD8.

Clones were read by immunoSEQ multiplex PCR, and TCRdb kept only the in-frame ones, dropping some. Of 1.4 million or so clones detected, 98% appear once; the ten largest clones hold 0.36%. The sample consisted of naive CD4+ T cells sorted from blood. Regarding subset: CD45RA+ positively selected. V and J are TRBV7-8 and TRBJ2-7; possible D gene TRBD1, 5 bases. This receptor was identified in a man aged 30 to 45 in good health. The CDR3 DNA is TGTGCCAGCAGCTACTACAGGAATCAAATACTAGAGCAGTACTTC. Translating gives CASSYYRNQILEQYF.